A single TCR beta chain is shown here with its context. This entry comes from a study of blood T cell repertoires in COVID-19. Study background: Specimens from acute and convalescent COVID-19 originated in the United States, Italy and Spain. Sources were T cells, B-cell-depleted T cells, or PBMCs; the material itself was cDNA or gDNA.

Germline values: CDR1 SGHDN, CDR2 FVKESK. The CDR3 runs 14 residues. V was pared by 4 bases and J by 3 bases, with 5 bases of the junction left unmatched. How the authors handled the data: Researchers report that nucleated cell counts were estimated from reference gene primer amplification. Some clones are missing from TCRdb's copy, which holds only in-frame ones; the method was immunoSEQ multiplex PCR. D and trimming were read from the DNA, whereas the V and J calls and clone size are those reported in that table. The sample shows a few hundred thousand clones, about 90% of them seen only once. This TCR came from a man between 40 and 49 years old with acute or convalescent COVID-19. The sequencing sample was made of peripheral blood. The rearrangement joins TRBV14 to TRBJ1-1, with TRBD1 identical over 7 bases. The CDR3 loop is CASSPAGGYTEAFF. Written as DNA, the CDR3 is TGTGCCAGCAGCCCGGCAGGGGGGTACACTGAAGCTTTCTTT. The full variable domain, completed using reference TRBV14 and TRBJ1-1, is EAGVTQFPSHSVIEKGQTVTLRCDPISGHDNLYWYRRVMGKEIKFLLHFVKESKQDESGMPNNRFLAERTGGTYSTLKVQPAELEDSGVYFCASSPAGGYTEAFFGQGTRLTVV.